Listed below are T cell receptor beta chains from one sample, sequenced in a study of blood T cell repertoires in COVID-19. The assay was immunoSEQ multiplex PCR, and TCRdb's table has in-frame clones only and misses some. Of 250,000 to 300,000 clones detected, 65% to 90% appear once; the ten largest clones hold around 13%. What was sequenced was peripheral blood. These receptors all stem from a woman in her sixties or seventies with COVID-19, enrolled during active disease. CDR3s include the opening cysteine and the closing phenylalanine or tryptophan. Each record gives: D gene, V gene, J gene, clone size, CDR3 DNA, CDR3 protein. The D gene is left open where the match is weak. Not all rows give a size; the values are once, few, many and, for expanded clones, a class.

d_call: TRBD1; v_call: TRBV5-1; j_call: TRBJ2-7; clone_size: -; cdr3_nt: TGCGCCAGCAGCACCGGGACAGATTATTACGAGCAGTACTTC; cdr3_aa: CASSTGTDYYEQYF
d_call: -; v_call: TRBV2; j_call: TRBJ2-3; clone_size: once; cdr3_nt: TGTGCCAGCAGCCCCCCAGGGTTGGATACGCAGTATTTT; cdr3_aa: CASSPPGLDTQYF
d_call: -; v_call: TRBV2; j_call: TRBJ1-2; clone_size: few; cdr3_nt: TGTGCCAGCAGTGAACTCGGCAGCGTCTATGGCTACACCTTC; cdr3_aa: CASSELGSVYGYTF
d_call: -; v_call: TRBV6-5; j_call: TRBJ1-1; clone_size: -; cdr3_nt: TGTGCCAGCAAAGGGTCGGAGGAGGCTGAAGCTTTCTTT; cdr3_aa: CASKGSEEAEAFF
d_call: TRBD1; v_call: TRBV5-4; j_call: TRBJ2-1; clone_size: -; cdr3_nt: TGTGCCAGCAGCTTGGCGGCAGGGGGCAATGAGCAGTTCTTC; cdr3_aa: CASSLAAGGNEQFF
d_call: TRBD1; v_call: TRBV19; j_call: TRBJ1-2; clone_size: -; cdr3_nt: TGTGCCAGTACCCGGGACAGGGGACCCTATGGCTACACCTTC; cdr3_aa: CASTRDRGPYGYTF
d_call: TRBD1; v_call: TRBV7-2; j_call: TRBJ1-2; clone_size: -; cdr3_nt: TGTGCCAGCAGCCCTTCCCTGAATCCGGGACAGGGGATCAACGGCTACACCTTC; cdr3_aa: CASSPSLNPGQGINGYTF
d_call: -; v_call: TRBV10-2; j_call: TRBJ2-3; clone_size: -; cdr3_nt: TGCGCCAGCAGTGAAGGGGCCCGCTATACGCAGTATTTT; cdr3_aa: CASSEGARYTQYF
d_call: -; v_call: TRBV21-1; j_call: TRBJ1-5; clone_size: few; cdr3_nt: TGTGCCAGCAGTGGGGACAAAAATCAGCCCCAGCATTTT; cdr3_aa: CASSGDKNQPQHF
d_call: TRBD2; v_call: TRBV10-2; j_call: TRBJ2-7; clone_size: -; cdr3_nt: TGCGCCAGCATGGGGACTAGCTGGGAGCAGTACTTC; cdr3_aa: CASMGTSWEQYF
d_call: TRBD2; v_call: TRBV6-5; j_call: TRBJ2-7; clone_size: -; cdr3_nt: TGTGCCAGCAGCGGAGGGAGGGGAAACGAGCAGTACTTC; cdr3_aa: CASSGGRGNEQYF
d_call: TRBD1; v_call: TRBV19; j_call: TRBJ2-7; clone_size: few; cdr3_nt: TGTGCCAGTAGATCCCCGGGACAGGGATACGAGCAGTACTTC; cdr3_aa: CASRSPGQGYEQYF
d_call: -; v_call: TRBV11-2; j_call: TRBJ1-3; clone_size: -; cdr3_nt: TGTGCCAGCAGCTTAGAGGTGACCATACAGGACACCATATATTTT; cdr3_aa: CASSLEVTIQDTIYF
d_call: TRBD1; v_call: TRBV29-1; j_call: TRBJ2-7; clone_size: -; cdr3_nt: TGCAGCGTTAATATAGGGGGCCAAGGGTACGAGCAGTACTTC; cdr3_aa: CSVNIGGQGYEQYF
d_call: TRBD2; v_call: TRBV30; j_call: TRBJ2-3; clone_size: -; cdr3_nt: TGTGCCTGGGCGGTAGCGGGTTCTAGCACAGATACGCAGTATTTT; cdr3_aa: CAWAVAGSSTDTQYF
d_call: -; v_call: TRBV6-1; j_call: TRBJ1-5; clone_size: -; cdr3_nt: TGTGCCAGCAGTGAAGCCGCGACCAGGGAAGGGCAGCCCCAGCATTTT; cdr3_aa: CASSEAATREGQPQHF
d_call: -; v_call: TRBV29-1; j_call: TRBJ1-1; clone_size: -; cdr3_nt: TGCAGCGTCCACACAGGGACTGAAGCTTTCTTT; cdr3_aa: CSVHTGTEAFF
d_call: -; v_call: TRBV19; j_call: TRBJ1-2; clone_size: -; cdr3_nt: TGTGCCAGTAGTAGGACAGAAGAGTACTATGGCTACACCTTC; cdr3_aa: CASSRTEEYYGYTF
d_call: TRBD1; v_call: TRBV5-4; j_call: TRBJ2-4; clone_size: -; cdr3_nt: TGTGCCAGCAGCTTGGTAGGGACAGGCATTCAGTACTTC; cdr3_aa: CASSLVGTGIQYF
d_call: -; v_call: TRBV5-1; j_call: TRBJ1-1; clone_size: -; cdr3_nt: TGCGCCAGCAGCTTGGGGAGTGAAGCTTTCTTT; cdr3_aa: CASSLGSEAFF
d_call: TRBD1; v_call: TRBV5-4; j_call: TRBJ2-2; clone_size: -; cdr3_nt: TGTGCCAGCAGCTCTTGGACAGGGGTAAACACCGGGGAGCTGTTTTTT; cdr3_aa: CASSSWTGVNTGELFF
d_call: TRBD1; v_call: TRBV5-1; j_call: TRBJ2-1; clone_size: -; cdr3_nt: TGCGCCAGCAGCCTAGGACAGGGATCATACAATGAGCAGTTCTTC; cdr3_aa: CASSLGQGSYNEQFF
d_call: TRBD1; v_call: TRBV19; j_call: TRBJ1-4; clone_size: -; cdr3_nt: TGTGCCAGTAGTGTAGGACAGGGGGCTTCTTTTCCAACTAATGAAAAACTGTTTTTT; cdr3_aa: CASSVGQGASFPTNEKLFF
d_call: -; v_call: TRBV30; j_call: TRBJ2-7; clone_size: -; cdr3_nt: TGTGCCTGGGGAAGGAACCACGTGAACAGTTTC; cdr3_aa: CAWGRNHVNSF
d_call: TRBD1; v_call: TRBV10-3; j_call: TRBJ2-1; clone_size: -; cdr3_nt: TGTGCCAGCACCGGGGGACAGGGCGACAATGAGCAGTTCTTC; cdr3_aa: CASTGGQGDNEQFF
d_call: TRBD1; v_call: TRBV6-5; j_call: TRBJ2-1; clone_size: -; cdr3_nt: TGTGCCAGCAGTATGGGACAGTCCTTCTACAATGAGCAGTTCTTC; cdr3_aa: CASSMGQSFYNEQFF
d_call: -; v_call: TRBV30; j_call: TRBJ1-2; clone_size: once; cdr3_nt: TGTGCCTGGGGAACCGGGGGATATGGCTACACCTTC; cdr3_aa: CAWGTGGYGYTF
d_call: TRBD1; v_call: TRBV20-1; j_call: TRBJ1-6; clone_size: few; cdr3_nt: TGCAGTGCTAGTTTACAGGGGGCCCATAATTCACCCCTCCACTTT; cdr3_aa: CSASLQGAHNSPLHF
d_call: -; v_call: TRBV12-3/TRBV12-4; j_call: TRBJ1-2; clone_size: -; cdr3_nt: TGTGCCAGCAGTCCCTCTATGGGCTTCTACACCTTC; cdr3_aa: CASSPSMGFYTF
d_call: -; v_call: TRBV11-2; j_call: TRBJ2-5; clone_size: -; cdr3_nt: TGTGCCAGCAGGAGTAACGAGGAGACCCAGTACTTC; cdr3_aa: CASRSNEETQYF
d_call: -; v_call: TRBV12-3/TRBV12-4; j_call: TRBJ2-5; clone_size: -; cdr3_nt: TGTGCCAGCAGTAGGACAGTCGTAGAGACCCAGTACTTC; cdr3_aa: CASSRTVVETQYF
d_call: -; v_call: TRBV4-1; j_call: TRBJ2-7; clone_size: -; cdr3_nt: TGCGCCAGCAGCCTATTCCGGGAGCCTGGCGAGCAGTACTTC; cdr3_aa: CASSLFREPGEQYF
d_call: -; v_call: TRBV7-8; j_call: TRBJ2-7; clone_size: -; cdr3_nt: TGTGCCAGCAGCTTGCCAGGGATCCCCTACGAGCAGTACTTC; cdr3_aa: CASSLPGIPYEQYF
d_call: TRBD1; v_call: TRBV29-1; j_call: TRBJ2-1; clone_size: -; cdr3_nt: TGCAGCGCTGACAGGGGGTCCTACAATGAGCAGTTCTTC; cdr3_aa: CSADRGSYNEQFF
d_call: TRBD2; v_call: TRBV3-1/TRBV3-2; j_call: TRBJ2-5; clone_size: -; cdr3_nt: TGTGCCAGCAGCCCAGGTCTAGCGGGGGTTGAGACCCAGTACTTC; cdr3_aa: CASSPGLAGVETQYF